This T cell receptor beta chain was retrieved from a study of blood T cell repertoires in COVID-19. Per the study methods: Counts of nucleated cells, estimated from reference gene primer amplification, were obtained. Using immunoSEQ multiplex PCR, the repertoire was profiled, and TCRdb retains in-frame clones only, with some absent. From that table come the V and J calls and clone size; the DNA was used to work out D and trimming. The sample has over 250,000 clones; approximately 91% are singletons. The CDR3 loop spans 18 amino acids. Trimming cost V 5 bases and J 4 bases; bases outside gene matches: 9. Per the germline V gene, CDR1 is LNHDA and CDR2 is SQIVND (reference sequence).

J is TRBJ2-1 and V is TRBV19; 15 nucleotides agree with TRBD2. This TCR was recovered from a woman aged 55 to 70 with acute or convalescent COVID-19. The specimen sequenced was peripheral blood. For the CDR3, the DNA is TGTGCCAGTAGTCCCCGCCCCGGGACTAGCGGGAGGTACAATGAGCAGTTCTTC. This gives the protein CASSPRPGTSGRYNEQFF.